This TCR beta chain was profiled in a study of CD8 T cells in ankylosing spondylitis. With respect to this clonotype: The antigen is unknown.

Study-level points and caveats: A TCR beta motif of several highly homologous variants seemed to mark ankylosing spondylitis blood.

TCRdb independently ran MiXCR on the 5' RACE reads; one entry per CDR3 protein. The table shows 700,000 to 1,000,000 distinct CDR3 sequences, with 10% to 15% occurring only once. The receptor was isolated from a male donor with ankylosing spondylitis. Sequencing was carried out using blood, either unsorted or a sorted T cell fraction (not recorded which).

The DNA for the CDR3 is TGTGCCTGGAGAGAGGGCGGGAGGGCCGGAAAGACCCAGTACTTC. It yields the protein CAWREGGRAGKTQYF. The chain couples TRBV30 to TRBJ2-5, with 9 bases fitting TRBD2. Germline V lookup: CDR1 GTSNPN, CDR2 SVGIG (reference sequence). With 3 bases clipped from V and 6 bases from J, the junction kept 11 bases outside the gene matches. The CDR3 loop spans 15 amino acids.